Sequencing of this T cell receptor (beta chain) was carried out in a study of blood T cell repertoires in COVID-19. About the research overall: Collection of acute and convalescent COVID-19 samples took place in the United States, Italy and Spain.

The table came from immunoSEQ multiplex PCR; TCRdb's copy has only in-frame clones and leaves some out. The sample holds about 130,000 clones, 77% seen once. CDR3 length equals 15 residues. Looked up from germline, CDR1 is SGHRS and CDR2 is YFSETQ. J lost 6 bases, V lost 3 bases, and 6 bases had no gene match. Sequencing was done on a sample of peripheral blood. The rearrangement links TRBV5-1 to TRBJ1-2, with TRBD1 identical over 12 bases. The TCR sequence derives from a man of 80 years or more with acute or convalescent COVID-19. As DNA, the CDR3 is TGCGCCAGCAGCTCAAGGGACAGGGGGCGAGATGGCTACACCTTC. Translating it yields CASSSRDRGRDGYTF.